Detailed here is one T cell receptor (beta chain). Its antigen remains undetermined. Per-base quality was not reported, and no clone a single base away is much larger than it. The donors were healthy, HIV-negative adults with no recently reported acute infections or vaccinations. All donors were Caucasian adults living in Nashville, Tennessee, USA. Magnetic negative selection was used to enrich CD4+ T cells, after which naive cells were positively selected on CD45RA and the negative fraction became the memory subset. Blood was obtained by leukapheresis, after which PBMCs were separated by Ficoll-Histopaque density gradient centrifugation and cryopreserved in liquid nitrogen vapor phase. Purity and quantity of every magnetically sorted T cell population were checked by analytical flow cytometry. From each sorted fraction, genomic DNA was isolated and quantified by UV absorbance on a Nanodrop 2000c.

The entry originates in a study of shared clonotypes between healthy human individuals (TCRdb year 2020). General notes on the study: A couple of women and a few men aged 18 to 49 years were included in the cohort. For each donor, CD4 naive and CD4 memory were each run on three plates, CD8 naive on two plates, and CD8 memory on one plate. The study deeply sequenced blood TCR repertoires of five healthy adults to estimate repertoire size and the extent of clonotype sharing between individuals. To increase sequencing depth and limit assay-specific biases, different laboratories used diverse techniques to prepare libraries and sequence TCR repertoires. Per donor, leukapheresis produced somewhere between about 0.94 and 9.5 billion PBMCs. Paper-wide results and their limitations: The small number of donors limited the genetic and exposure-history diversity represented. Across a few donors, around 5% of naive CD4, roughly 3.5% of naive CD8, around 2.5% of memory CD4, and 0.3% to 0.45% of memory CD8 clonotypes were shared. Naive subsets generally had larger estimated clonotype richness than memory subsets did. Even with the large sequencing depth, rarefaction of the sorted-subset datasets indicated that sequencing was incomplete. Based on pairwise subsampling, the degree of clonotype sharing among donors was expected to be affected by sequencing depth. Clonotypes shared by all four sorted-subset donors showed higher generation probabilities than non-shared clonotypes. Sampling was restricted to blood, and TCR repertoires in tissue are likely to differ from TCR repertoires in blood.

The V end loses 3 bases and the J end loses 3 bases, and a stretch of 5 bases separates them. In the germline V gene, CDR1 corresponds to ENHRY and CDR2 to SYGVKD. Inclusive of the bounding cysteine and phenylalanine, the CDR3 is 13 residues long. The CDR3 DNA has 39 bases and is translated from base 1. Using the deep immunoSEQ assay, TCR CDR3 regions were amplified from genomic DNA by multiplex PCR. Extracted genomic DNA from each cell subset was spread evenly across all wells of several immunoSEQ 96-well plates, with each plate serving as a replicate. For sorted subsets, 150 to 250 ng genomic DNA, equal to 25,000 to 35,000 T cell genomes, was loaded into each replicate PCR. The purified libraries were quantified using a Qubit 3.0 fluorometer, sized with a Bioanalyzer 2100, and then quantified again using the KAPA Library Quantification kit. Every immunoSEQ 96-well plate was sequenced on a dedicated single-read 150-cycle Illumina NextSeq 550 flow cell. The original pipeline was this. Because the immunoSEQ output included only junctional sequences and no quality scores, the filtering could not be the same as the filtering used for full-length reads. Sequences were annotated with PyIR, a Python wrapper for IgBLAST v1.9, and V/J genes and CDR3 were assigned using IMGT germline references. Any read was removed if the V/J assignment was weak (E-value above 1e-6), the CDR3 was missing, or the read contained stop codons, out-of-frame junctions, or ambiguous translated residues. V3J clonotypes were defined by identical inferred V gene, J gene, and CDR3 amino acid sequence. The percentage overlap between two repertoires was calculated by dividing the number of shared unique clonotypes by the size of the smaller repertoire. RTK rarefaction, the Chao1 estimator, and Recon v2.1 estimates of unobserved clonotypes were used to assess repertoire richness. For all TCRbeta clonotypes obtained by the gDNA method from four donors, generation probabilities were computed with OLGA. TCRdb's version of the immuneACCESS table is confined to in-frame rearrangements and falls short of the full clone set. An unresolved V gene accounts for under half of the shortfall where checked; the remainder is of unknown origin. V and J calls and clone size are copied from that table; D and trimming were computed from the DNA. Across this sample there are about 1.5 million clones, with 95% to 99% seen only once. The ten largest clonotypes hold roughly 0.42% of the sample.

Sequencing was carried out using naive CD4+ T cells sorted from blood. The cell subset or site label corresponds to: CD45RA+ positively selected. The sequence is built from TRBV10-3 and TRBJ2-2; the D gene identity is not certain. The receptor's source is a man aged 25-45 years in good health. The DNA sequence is TGTGCCATCAGTGAACTGGACACCGGGGAGCTGTTTTTT. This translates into CAISELDTGELFF.